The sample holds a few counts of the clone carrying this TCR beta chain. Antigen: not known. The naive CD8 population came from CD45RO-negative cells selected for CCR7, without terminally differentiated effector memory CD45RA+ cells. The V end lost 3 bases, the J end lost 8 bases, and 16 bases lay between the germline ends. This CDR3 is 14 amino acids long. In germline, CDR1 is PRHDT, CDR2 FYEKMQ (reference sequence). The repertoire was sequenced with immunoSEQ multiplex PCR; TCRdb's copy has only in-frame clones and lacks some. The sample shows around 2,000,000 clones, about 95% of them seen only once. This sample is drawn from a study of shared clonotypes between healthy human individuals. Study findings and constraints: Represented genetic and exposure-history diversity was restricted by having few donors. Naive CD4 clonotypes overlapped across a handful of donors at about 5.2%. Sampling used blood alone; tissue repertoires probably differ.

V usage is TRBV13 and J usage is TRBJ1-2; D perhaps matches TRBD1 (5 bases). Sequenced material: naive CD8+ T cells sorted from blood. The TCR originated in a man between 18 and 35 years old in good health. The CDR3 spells CASSLRGDTRGYTF. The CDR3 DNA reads TGTGCCAGCAGCTTGAGGGGAGATACTAGGGGCTACACCTTC.